This is a list of T cell receptor beta chains from one sample in a study of glioma-infiltrating T cells. TCRdb analysed the multiplex PCR reads with MiXCR anew, one entry per CDR3 protein. In the table there are around 130,000 distinct CDR3 sequences, 24% of which are singletons. Material for sequencing was glioma tissue, nonneoplastic brain tissue, or PBMCs (not recorded which). The receptors were sampled from a human donor with low-grade glioma or glioblastoma, undergoing nonglioma brain surgery, or in good health (not recorded which). CDR3s include the opening cysteine and the closing phenylalanine or tryptophan. Each record gives: clone size, V gene, J gene, CDR3 length, D gene, CDR3 DNA, CDR3 protein. D genes are given only for firm matches. Clone size is not always given. Where it is, it says once, few, many or a class for expanded clones.

NA	TRBV5-1	TRBJ2-1	15	TRBD2	TGCGCCAGCAGCTTGGAGACTAGCGGGGGGACTGAGCAGTTCTTC	CASSLETSGGTEQFF
few	TRBV3-1	TRBJ1-1	15	NA	TGTGCCAGCAGCCAAGATTCCAGGTTGAACACTGAAGCTTTCTTT	CASSQDSRLNTEAFF
NA	TRBV6-2/TRBV6-3	TRBJ2-1	14	TRBD1	TGTGCCAGCAGGAAGGGACAGGGGAACACTGAGCAGTTCTTC	CASRKGQGNTEQFF
many	TRBV6-1	TRBJ2-1	12	TRBD2	TGTGCCAGCAACCTAGCGGGGGATGAGCAGTTCTTC	CASNLAGDEQFF
many	TRBV6-1	TRBJ1-6	14	NA	TGTGCCAGCAGTGAAAGAAAGGGCGACTCACCCCTCCACTTT	CASSERKGDSPLHF
few	TRBV19	TRBJ2-1	15	TRBD1	TGTGCCAGTAACGACAGGGGGAACTCCTACAATGAGCAGTTCTTC	CASNDRGNSYNEQFF
many	TRBV6-1	TRBJ1-3	12	NA	TGTGCCAGCACCGACTCTGGAAACACCATATATTTT	CASTDSGNTIYF
NA	TRBV5-1	TRBJ1-1	14	NA	TGCGCCAGCAGCTTGGATGTCGCTAAGACTGAAGCTTGCTTT	CASSLDVAKTEACF
NA	TRBV19	TRBJ1-5	12	NA	TGTGCCAGTAGTATTTGGTTTCAGCCCCAGCATTTT	CASSIWFQPQHF
NA	TRBV25-1	TRBJ1-1	15	NA	TGTGCCAGCAGTGAATACGGACCCATGAACACTGAAGCTTTCTTT	CASSEYGPMNTEAFF
few	TRBV7-9	TRBJ2-4	16	TRBD1	TGTGCCAGCAGCGATTCCAACAGGGGCGGAGGTTACATTCAGTACTTC	CASSDSNRGGGYIQYF
NA	TRBV12-3/TRBV12-4	TRBJ2-3	13	TRBD1	TGTGCCACCCAGGGGGTTCTGAGAGATACGCAGTATTTT	CATQGVLRDTQYF
NA	TRBV18	TRBJ1-2	15	NA	TGTGCCAGCTCGCCTCTCCGGGAGGAGGGCTATGGCTACACCTTC	CASSPLREEGYGYTF
many	TRBV27	TRBJ2-1	11	NA	TGTGCCAGCAGGAAGAACAATGAGCAGTTCTTC	CASRKNNEQFF
many	TRBV7-2	TRBJ1-5	14	TRBD1	TGTGCCAGCAGCTTTACAGGGGGGGATCAGCCCCAGCATTTT	CASSFTGGDQPQHF
many	TRBV20-1	TRBJ1-5	15	NA	TGCAGTGCTAGACACAGCTTTTATAGCAATCAGCCCCAGCATTTT	CSARHSFYSNQPQHF
few	TRBV12-3/TRBV12-4	TRBJ1-2	12	NA	TGTGCTACCCCCCGCGGGGGGTATGGCTACACCTTC	CATPRGGYGYTF
NA	TRBV7-3	TRBJ2-2	14	NA	TGTGCCAGCAGCTTCTACGGACAGACCGGGGAGCTGTTTTTT	CASSFYGQTGELFF
few	TRBV24-1	TRBJ1-5	16	NA	TGTGCCACCAGTGATTCGTCGGACGGATATAATCAGCCCCAGCATTTT	CATSDSSDGYNQPQHF
few	TRBV20-1	TRBJ1-1	13	NA	TGCAGTGCCCAATCGAGCGCGAACACTGAAGCTTTCTTT	CSAQSSANTEAFF
NA	TRBV2	TRBJ1-3	15	NA	TGTGCCAGCAAGACGGGCAGCAACTCTGGAAACACCATATATTTT	CASKTGSNSGNTIYF
many	TRBV6-1	TRBJ2-1	13	NA	TGTGCCAGCAGGGGGAGGACAGCTAATGAGCAGTTCTTC	CASRGRTANEQFF
few	TRBV20-1	TRBJ2-1	15	TRBD2	TGCAGTGCGGGGACTAGCGGGGGATCCTACAATGAGCAGTTCTTC	CSAGTSGGSYNEQFF